This T cell receptor (beta chain) was captured in a study of shared clonotypes between healthy human individuals. Study outcomes and limitations: Estimated richness values were generally larger in naive subsets than in memory subsets.

Turning to this clone: What it binds is not known. The sample carries other DNA sequences with the same CDR3.

CDR1 and CDR2 from the germline V gene are MGHRA and YSYEKL. Trimming removed 0 bases at V and 3 bases at J, with 3 bases between. The CDR3 totals 12 residues. Splitting the CD4+ cells yielded a CD45RA+ naive subset and a CD45RA-negative memory subset. Using immunoSEQ multiplex PCR, the repertoire was profiled, and TCRdb retains in-frame clones only, with some absent. This table has millions of clones, approximately 94% appearing once. Sequencing was done on a sample of naive CD4+ T cells sorted from blood. Regarding subset: CD45RA+ positively selected. The rearrangement links TRBV4-1 to TRBJ2-7; D gene unclear. The clonotype originates from a man between 18 and 29 years old in good health. CDR3 nucleotides: TGCGCCAGCAGCCAAGATCTCTACGAGCAGTACTTC. As protein: CASSQDLYEQYF.